The 11 T cell receptor beta chains reported below all come from one sample, sequenced in a study of vaccination and CD4 T cells after COVID-19. The antigens for these receptors are not known. Time point of the sample: late sampling 161 to 241 days after vaccination in a few convalescent patients. Treatment noted: approximately 10-day PBMC culture with coronavirus spike peptide pools or control peptides (ViraFEST assay). Sequence data for DNA of cultured CD4+ T cells were generated by the Oncomine TCR Beta short-read assay. TCRdb recomputed calls from the PCR reads with MiXCR, one row per CDR3 protein. The table lists approximately 22,000 distinct CDR3 sequences, around a third of them singletons, with around 2.6% in the top ten. This specimen was CD4+ T cells from blood, cultured in vitro, taken about 7 months after SARS-CoV-2 vaccination. All receptors come from a human donor who had recovered from COVID-19.

This clonotype was observed a few times. This chain links TRBV6-2 or TRBV6-3 with TRBJ1-6; D remains ambiguous. The CDR3 runs to 13 residues. V gave up 1 base and J gave up 6 bases, with 4 bases separating them. CDR1 MNHEY and CDR2 SVGEGT come from the germline V gene. The CDR3 coding sequence is TGTGCCAGCAGTTACTACAGTAATTCACCCCTCCACTTT. Its protein is CASSYYSNSPLHF.

In its sample, this clonotype ranks as medium-sized. V and J are TRBV7-2 and TRBJ2-5; TRBD2 is a possible D gene (7 bases). V was pared by 4 bases and J by 3 bases, with 15 bases between. The CDR3 consists of 15 residues. CDR1 SGHTA and CDR2 FQGNSA come from the germline V gene. As DNA, the CDR3 is TGTGCCAGCAGCTGGGGGGGCTGGTTTGAAGAGACCCAGTACTTC. Protein sequence: CASSWGGWFEETQYF.

This clonotype is termed medium-sized (0.01 to 0.1%). The chain is built from TRBV24-1 and TRBJ1-2; possible D gene TRBD1, 6 bases. This CDR3 contains 14 residues. Germline CDR1 KGHDR, CDR2 SFDVKD. Trimming left V 5 bases short and J 5 bases short, with 14 bases between. DNA for the CDR3: TGTGCCACCAGTGGGAGGACAGTGGAGTATGGCTACACCTTC. It translates to CATSGRTVEYGYTF.

This clonotype was counted only a few times. The J gene is TRBJ2-5, the V gene TRBV20-1; D possibly uses TRBD1 or TRBD2 (5 bases each). Per the germline V gene, CDR1 is DFQATT and CDR2 is SNEGSKA (reference sequence). The CDR3 is 13 amino acids. Trimming pared 1 base from V and 7 bases from J, leaving 13 bases between. The CDR3 nucleotides are TGCAGTGCTAGAGTGGATGGGACGGGGACCCAGTACTTC. Its protein is CSARVDGTGTQYF.

This rearrangement joins TRBV20-1 to TRBJ2-1, with a possible D match to TRBD2 (6 bases). V lost 3 bases and J lost 4, with 10 bases in between. The CDR3 extends over 13 amino acids. CDR1 and CDR2 from the germline V gene are DFQATT and SNEGSKA (reference sequence). The CDR3 protein is CSASGSRYNEQFF. The CDR3 DNA follows: TGCAGTGCTAGCGGGAGTAGGTACAATGAGCAGTTCTTC.

V usage is TRBV25-1 and J usage is TRBJ2-7; 7 bases line up with TRBD1. The CDR3 spans 13 residues. The germline V gene encodes CDR1 MGHDK and CDR2 SYGVNS. Unmatched junction bases numbered 8, after V lost 6 bases and J lost 6 bases. In DNA form, the CDR3 reads TGTGCCAGCAGCTCGACAGGGAAATCCGAGCAGTACTTC. This translates into CASSSTGKSEQYF.

A few counts support this clonotype. The rearrangement joins TRBV20-1 to TRBJ1-4; D is unclear. The germline V and J ends were trimmed by 4 bases and 7 bases, with 16 bases remaining between them. Germline V CDR1 and CDR2: DFQATT, SNEGSKA (reference sequence). The CDR3 loop spans 14 amino acids. Here the CDR3 DNA reads TGCAGTGCTATTAATCAACCGGCAGGTGAAAAACTGTTTTTT. Translated, it gives CSAINQPAGEKLFF.

This clonotype was counted only a few times. V gene TRBV20-1 combines with J gene TRBJ2-1; D not certain. The CDR3 runs 13 residues. The V gene's germline CDR1 is DFQATT and CDR2 SNEGSKA (reference sequence). V was pared by 3 bases and J by 10 bases, with 16 bases between. CDR3 amino acids: CSARVGGPGEQFF. In DNA form, the CDR3 reads TGCAGTGCTAGGGTGGGCGGACCGGGCGAGCAGTTCTTC.

The gene calls are TRBV4-2 and TRBJ2-3; 7 bases fit TRBD1. Germline V lookup: CDR1 LGHNA, CDR2 YNFKEQ. The junction had 16 bases not matched to a gene; V was cut back by 4 bases and J by 0 bases. The CDR3 covers 19 residues. This CDR3 is CASSLRPWTGTSSTDTQYF. The CDR3 nucleotides are TGTGCCAGCAGCCTAAGGCCGTGGACAGGCACCTCTAGCACAGATACGCAGTATTTT.

V and J are TRBV6-1 and TRBJ2-1; D unresolved. The germline gives CDR1 MNHNS, CDR2 SASEGT. V was trimmed by 7 bases and J by 5 bases, leaving 9 bases between them. The CDR3 is 12 residues long. The CDR3 region has the DNA TGTGCCAGCAACCTAGGAGACAATGAGCAGTTCTTC. This gives the protein CASNLGDNEQFF.

This clonotype occurred a few times. The gene calls are TRBV6-6 and TRBJ2-1, with D perhaps matching TRBD1 (7 bases). Germline V CDR1 and CDR2: MNHNY, SVGAGI (reference sequence). This CDR3 is built from 15 residues. Trimming stripped 5 bases from V and 9 bases from J, with 20 bases between. CDR3 nucleotide sequence: TGTGCCAGCAGTGTGGCAGGGGGAGGTTTCCGTGAGCAGTTCTTC. This encodes CASSVAGGGFREQFF.